This TCR beta chain originates from a study of T-cell reconstitution after alpha-beta-depleted transplantation in children. Molecular barcoding with unique molecular identifiers was used for the TCRbeta library. TCRdb analysed the PCR reads with MiXCR anew, one entry per CDR3 protein. This table has 800,000 to 1,000,000 distinct CDR3 sequences, about 29% appearing once. Study conclusions and caveats: High day-60 TCRbeta diversity in some patients came from surviving recipient T cells and thymic progenitors. It was reported that alpha-beta T cells came from several hundred expanded graft clones (about two months after transplant). Diversity and T-cell counts at one year after transplant derived mostly from new T cells.

This clonotype showed up just a few times. No antigen is known for it. The sequence was collected from a boy in the first two years of life who had a stem cell transplant for SCID, so the T cells may come from the graft donor. This specimen consisted of PBMCs, mostly from graft donor cells, obtained 360 days after TCRalphabeta/CD19-depleted stem cell transplant.

Written as DNA, the CDR3 is TGTGCCAGCAGACAGGAAAGGGAGCCCCAGCATTTT. It translates to CASRQEREPQHF. The rearrangement joins TRBV12-3 or TRBV12-4 to TRBJ1-5; D might be TRBD1 (5 bases). CDR3 length equals 12 residues. The germline V and J ends were trimmed by 6 bases and 8 bases, with 11 bases remaining between them.